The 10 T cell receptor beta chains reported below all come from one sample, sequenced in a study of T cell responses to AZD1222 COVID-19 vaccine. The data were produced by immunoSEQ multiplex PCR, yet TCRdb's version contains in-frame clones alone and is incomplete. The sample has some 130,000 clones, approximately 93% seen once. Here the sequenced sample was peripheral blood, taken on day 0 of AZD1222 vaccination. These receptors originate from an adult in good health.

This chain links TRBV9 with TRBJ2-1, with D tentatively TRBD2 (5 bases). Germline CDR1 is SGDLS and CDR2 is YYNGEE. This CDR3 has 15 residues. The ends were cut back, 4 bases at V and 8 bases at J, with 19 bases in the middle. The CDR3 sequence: CASSTHGLQNDEQFF. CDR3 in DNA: TGTGCCAGCAGCACTCACGGACTCCAGAATGATGAGCAGTTCTTC.

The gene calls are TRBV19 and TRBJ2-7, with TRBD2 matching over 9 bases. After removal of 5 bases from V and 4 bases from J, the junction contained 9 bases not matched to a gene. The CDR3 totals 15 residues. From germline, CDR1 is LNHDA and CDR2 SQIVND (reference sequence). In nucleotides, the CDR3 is TGTGCCAGTAGTCGGGGGCGGGAGGGCGTTTACGAGCAGTACTTC. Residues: CASSRGREGVYEQYF.

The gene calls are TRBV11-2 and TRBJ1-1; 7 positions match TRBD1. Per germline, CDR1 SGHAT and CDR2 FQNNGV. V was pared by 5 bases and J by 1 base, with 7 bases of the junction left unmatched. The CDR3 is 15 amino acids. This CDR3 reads CASSTSGTENTEAFF. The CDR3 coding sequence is TGTGCCAGCAGCACGTCCGGGACAGAGAACACTGAAGCTTTCTTT.

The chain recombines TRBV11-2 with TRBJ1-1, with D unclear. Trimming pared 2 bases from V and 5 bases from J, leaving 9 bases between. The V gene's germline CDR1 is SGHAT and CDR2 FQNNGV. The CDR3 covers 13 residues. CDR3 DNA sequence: TGTGCCAGCAGCTTATTCCCTGGGACTGAAGCTTTCTTT. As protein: CASSLFPGTEAFF.

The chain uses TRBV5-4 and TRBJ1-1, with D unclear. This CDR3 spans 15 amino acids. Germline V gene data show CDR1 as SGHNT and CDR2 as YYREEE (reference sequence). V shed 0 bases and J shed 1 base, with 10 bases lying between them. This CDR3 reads CASSLVGAENTEAFF. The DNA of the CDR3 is TGTGCCAGCAGCTTGGTTGGAGCAGAGAACACTGAAGCTTTCTTT.

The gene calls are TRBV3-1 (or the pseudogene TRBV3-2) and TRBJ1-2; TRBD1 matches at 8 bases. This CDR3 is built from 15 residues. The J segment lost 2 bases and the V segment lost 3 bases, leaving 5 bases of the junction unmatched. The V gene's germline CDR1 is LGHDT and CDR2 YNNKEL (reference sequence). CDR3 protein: CASSHDRGGNYGYTF. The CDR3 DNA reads TGTGCCAGCAGCCATGACAGGGGAGGAAACTATGGCTACACCTTC.

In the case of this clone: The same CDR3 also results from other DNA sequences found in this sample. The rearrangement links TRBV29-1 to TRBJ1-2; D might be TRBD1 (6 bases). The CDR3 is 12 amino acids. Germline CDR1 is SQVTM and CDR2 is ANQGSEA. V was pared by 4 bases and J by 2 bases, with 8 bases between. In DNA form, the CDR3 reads TGCAGCGTTGGCAGGGGAAACTATGGCTACACCTTC. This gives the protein CSVGRGNYGYTF. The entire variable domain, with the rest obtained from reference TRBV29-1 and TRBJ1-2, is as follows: SAVISQKPSRDICQRGTSLTIQCQVDSQVTMMFWYRQQPGQSLTLIATANQGSEATYESGFVIDKFPISRPNLTFSTLTVSNMSPEDSSIYLCSVGRGNYGYTFGSGTRLTVV.

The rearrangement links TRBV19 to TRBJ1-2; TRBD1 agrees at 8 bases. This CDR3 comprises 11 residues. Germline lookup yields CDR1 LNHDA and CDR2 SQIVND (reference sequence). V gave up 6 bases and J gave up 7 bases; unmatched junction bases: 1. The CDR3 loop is CASSDRGGYTF. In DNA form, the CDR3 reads TGTGCCAGTAGCGACAGGGGTGGCTACACCTTC.

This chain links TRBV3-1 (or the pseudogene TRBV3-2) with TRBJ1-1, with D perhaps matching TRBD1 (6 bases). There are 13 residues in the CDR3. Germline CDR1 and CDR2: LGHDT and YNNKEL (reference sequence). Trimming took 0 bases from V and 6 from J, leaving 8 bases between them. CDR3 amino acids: CASSQDRGAEAFF. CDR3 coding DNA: TGTGCCAGCAGCCAAGATAGGGGGGCTGAAGCTTTCTTT.

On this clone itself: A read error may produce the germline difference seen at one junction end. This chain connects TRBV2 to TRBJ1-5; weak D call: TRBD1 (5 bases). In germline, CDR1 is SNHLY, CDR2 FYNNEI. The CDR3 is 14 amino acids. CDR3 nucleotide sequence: TGTGCCAGCAGTCCGGGACGCCGCAATCAGCTCCAGCATTTT. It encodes CASSPGRRNQLQHF. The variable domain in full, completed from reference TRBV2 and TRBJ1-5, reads EPEVTQTPSHQVTQMGQEVILRCVPISNHLYFYWYRQILGQKVEFLVSFYNNEISEKSEIFDDQFSVERPDGSNFTLKIRSTKLEDSAMYFCASSPGRRNQLQHFGDGTRLSIL.